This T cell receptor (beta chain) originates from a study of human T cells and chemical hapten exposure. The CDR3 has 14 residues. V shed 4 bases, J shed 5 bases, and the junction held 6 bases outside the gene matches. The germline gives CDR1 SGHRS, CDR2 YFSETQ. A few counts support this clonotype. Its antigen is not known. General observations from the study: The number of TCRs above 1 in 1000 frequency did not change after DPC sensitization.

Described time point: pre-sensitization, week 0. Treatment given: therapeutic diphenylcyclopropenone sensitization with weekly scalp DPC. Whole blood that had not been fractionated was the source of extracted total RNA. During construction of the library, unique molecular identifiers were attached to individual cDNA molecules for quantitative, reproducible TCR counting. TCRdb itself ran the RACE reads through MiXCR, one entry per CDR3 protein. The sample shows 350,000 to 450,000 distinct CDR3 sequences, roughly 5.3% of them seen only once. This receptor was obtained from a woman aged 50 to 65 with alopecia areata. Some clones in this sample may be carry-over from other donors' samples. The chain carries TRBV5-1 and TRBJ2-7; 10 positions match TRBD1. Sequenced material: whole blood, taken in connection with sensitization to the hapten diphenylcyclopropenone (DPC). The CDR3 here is CASSTGQGTNEQYF. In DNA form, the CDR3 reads TGCGCCAGCAGCACGGGACAGGGGACCAACGAGCAGTACTTC. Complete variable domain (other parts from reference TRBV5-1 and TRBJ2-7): KAGVTQTPRYLIKTRGQQVTLSCSPISGHRSVSWYQQTPGQGLQFLFEYFSETQRNKGNFPGRFSGRQFSNSRSEMNVSTLELGDSALYLCASSTGQGTNEQYFGPGTRLTVT.